The present T cell receptor beta chain was sequenced within a study of cytomegalovirus exposure and HLA in healthy donors. Study conclusions and caveats: The majority of CMV-associated TCR beta chains were reported as apparently HLA-restricted in a later analysis. Per a prior analysis, the majority of TCR beta V segments were productive roughly 87% or roughly 30% of the time. CMV serostatus stood as the only immune exposure information on hand.

In regard to this clone: No antigen is known for it.

V lost 7 bases, J lost 0 bases, and 19 bases lay in between. This CDR3 spans 15 amino acids. The germline CDR1 and CDR2 sequences are GTSNPN and SVGIG (reference sequence). With 60 Vbeta and 13 Jbeta primers, the PCR was carried out. TCRdb's copy holds only in-frame clones and misses some; the assay was immunoSEQ multiplex PCR. The sample carries 200,000 to 250,000 clones, 70% to 85% recorded once. The sequence came from a woman aged 60-75 years in good health and CMV-seropositive. Source material: PBMCs. The V call is TRBV30, the J call TRBJ2-7; tentative D call: TRBD2 (6 bases). The CDR3 protein is CALNARDAYSYEQYF. The CDR3 bases are TGTGCCTTGAATGCGCGGGACGCATACTCCTACGAGCAGTACTTC.